The present T cell receptor beta chain was sequenced within a study of shared clonotypes between healthy human individuals. The CDR3 length is 15 residues. V was cut by 2 bases and J by 5 bases, with 15 bases left in between. Germline assignment: CDR1 MNHEY and CDR2 SMNVEV (reference sequence). TCRdb's table, derived via immunoSEQ multiplex PCR, lists solely in-frame clones and lacks some. Altogether around 2.5 million clones are present, 93% being singletons, with the ten largest covering 0.36%. V usage is TRBV27 and J usage is TRBJ1-2; TRBD1 is a possible D gene (5 bases). The receptor's source is a man between 18 and 35 years old in good health. Some clones in this sample may be carry-over from other donors' samples. The sequencing input was naive CD4+ T cells from PBMCs. Indicated subset: CD45RA+ positively selected. The DNA of the CDR3 is TGTGCCAGCAGTTTAGACAGCTTCGGTACATATGGCTACACCTTC. Translating gives CASSLDSFGTYGYTF.